This T cell receptor (beta chain) is drawn from a study of identical twins. Study results and caveats: Within beta out-of-frame sequences, the excess sharing observed between twins was weaker.

TCRdb reanalysed the 5' RACE reads using MiXCR and keeps one entry per CDR3 protein. The sample includes roughly 770,000 distinct CDR3 sequences, about 20% seen only once; the top ten take around 12%. Between the trimmed V and J ends, which lost 3 bases and 8 bases, there was a span of 13 bases. Looked up from germline, CDR1 is DFQATT and CDR2 is SNEGSKA (reference sequence). CDR3 length equals 13 residues. This clonotype was recorded a few times. Antigen: not known. These data were also reused for a study on T cells expressing NK-cell markers. That work contributes: Among four donors, these clonotypes also ranked first in the CD3+CD56-NKG2C+ fraction.

The TCR originated in a woman in her late teens or twenties in good health. Sequenced sample: PBMCs. The chain links TRBV20-1 to TRBJ1-4; weak D call: TRBD1 (5 bases). The CDR3 DNA sequence: TGCAGTGCTAGTACCGGGGGGGACGAAAAACTGTTTTTT. It codes for CSASTGGDEKLFF.